The 6 T cell receptor beta chains given below trace back to one sample, sequenced in a study of CD8 T cells in ankylosing spondylitis. In TCRdb, the 5' RACE reads were re-called with MiXCR into one record per CDR3 protein. This table holds 300,000 to 350,000 distinct CDR3 sequences, 14% to 15% found once. Sequenced input: blood, either unsorted or a sorted T cell fraction (not recorded which). The receptors were sampled from a male donor with ankylosing spondylitis or in good health (not recorded which).

The CDR3 loop is CSARKGQGYNEQFF. CDR3 in DNA: TGCAGTGCTAGAAAGGGACAGGGCTACAATGAGCAGTTCTTC. V usage is TRBV20-1 and J usage is TRBJ2-1; TRBD1 matches at 9 bases. This CDR3 has 14 amino acids. The V segment lost 2 bases and the J segment 3 bases; nucleotides outside the gene matches: 2. Germline CDR1 and CDR2: DFQATT and SNEGSKA (reference sequence).

In this sample, this clonotype turned up many times. V gene TRBV12-3 or TRBV12-4 combines with J gene TRBJ2-1; 10 bases fit TRBD1. V dropped 2 bases and J dropped 7; count of bases not matched to a gene: 5. The CDR3 consists of 15 residues. The CDR3 DNA reads TGTGCCAGCAGTTTACGGACAGGGGGAGGGAATGAGCAGTTCTTC. Its protein is CASSLRTGGGNEQFF.

This chain links TRBV3-1 with TRBJ2-3, with 10 bases fitting TRBD2. CDR3 size: 16 residues. J lost 2 bases, V lost 5 bases, and 7 bases had no gene match. The germline V gene encodes CDR1 LGHDT and CDR2 YNNKEL (reference sequence). The DNA for the CDR3 is TGTGCCAGCAGCTCGAGAGCGGGGGGGATCACAGATACGCAGTATTTT. Translated: CASSSRAGGITDTQYF.

This clonotype came up a few times. The V gene is TRBV11-1, the J gene TRBJ2-7, with 10 bases that match TRBD1. The V and J ends lost 4 bases and 1 base, in that order; junction bases with no gene match: 4. The CDR3 is 15 residues long. Germline CDR1 SGHAT, CDR2 FQDESV (reference sequence). The CDR3 coding sequence is TGTGCCAGCAGCTGGGGGACAGGGGTTTCCTACGAGCAGTACTTC. Protein: CASSWGTGVSYEQYF.

This rearrangement joins TRBV11-2 to TRBJ1-4; 7 bases align to TRBD1. V shed 5 bases, J shed 5 bases, and the junction held 14 bases outside the gene matches. The CDR3 consists of 17 residues. Germline lookup yields CDR1 SGHAT and CDR2 FQNNGV. CDR3 region: CASSHRFPTGQNEKLFF. In DNA form, the CDR3 reads TGTGCCAGCAGCCATCGATTCCCGACAGGGCAGAATGAAAAACTGTTTTTT.

This clonotype has a count of ten or more. This chain uses TRBV12-3 or TRBV12-4 with TRBJ1-2; D is possibly TRBD1 (5 bases). Trimming removed 3 bases from V and 0 bases from J, with 8 bases in between. CDR3 size: 14 residues. The CDR3 protein is CASSLGGTNYGYTF. CDR3 nucleotide sequence: TGTGCCAGCAGTTTGGGGGGTACTAACTATGGCTACACCTTC.